A selection of T cell receptor beta chains follows, all from one sample in a study of beta chain features in type 1 diabetes. This table comes from immunoSEQ multiplex PCR, and its TCRdb copy is limited to in-frame clones, with some not included. The sample carries some 410,000 clones, 9.5% to 12% recorded once. Sequencing input: naive CD4+ T cells from blood. The receptors were gathered from a woman under 30 in good health. The CDR3 runs from the conserved cysteine through the conserved F or W. A D gene is named only where the DNA matches it firmly. Clone size, where shown, is once, few, many, or a class for clones that have expanded.

j_gene: TRBJ2-5; d_gene: -; v_gene: TRBV15; abundance: few; CDR3nt: TGTGCCACCAGCAGAGACAGGGCCCCGGAGACCCAGTACTTC; CDR3aa: CATSRDRAPETQYF
j_gene: TRBJ2-5; d_gene: -; v_gene: TRBV2; abundance: -; CDR3nt: TGTGCCAGCAAAAAGACAGGCCCCCAGGCCCAGTACTTC; CDR3aa: CASKKTGPQAQYF
j_gene: TRBJ2-3; d_gene: -; v_gene: TRBV27; abundance: few; CDR3nt: TGTGCCAGCAGTTTATGGGGCACAGATACGCAGTATTTT; CDR3aa: CASSLWGTDTQYF
j_gene: TRBJ2-5; d_gene: TRBD1; v_gene: TRBV25-1; abundance: -; CDR3nt: TGTGCCAGCTCTGAGGGGGCGTTGGAGACCCAGTACTTC; CDR3aa: CASSEGALETQYF
j_gene: TRBJ2-5; d_gene: TRBD2; v_gene: TRBV7-2; abundance: -; CDR3nt: TGTGCCAGCAGCCATAGCGGGAACCAAGAGACCCAGTACTTC; CDR3aa: CASSHSGNQETQYF
j_gene: TRBJ2-7; d_gene: TRBD2; v_gene: TRBV7-2; abundance: few; CDR3nt: TGTGCCAGCAGCTTACGTGGTAGCGGGAACTCCTACGAGCAGTACTTC; CDR3aa: CASSLRGSGNSYEQYF
j_gene: TRBJ2-1; d_gene: -; v_gene: TRBV4-1; abundance: -; CDR3nt: TGCGCCAGCAGCCGCTCAGGCTACAATGAGCAGTTCTTC; CDR3aa: CASSRSGYNEQFF
j_gene: TRBJ2-5; d_gene: -; v_gene: TRBV5-4; abundance: -; CDR3nt: TGTGCCAGCAGCCGAGGGGGAGGGGAGACCCAGTACTTC; CDR3aa: CASSRGGGETQYF
j_gene: TRBJ2-5; d_gene: TRBD2; v_gene: TRBV11-2; abundance: -; CDR3nt: TGTGCCAGCAGCCCCGTGGGCCTAGCGGGAGCCCAGTACTTC; CDR3aa: CASSPVGLAGAQYF
j_gene: TRBJ1-2; d_gene: -; v_gene: TRBV4-2; abundance: -; CDR3nt: TGTGCCAGCAGCCAAGTTGGCCGCTATGGCTACACCTTC; CDR3aa: CASSQVGRYGYTF
j_gene: TRBJ2-1; d_gene: TRBD1; v_gene: TRBV4-3; abundance: once; CDR3nt: TGCGCCAGCAGCCAAGATTTTACCGGGACAGGGGGCTATGAGCAGTTCTTC; CDR3aa: CASSQDFTGTGGYEQFF
j_gene: TRBJ2-7; d_gene: -; v_gene: TRBV12-5; abundance: -; CDR3nt: TGTGCTAGTGGTTTGGGAGTGGGCTACGAGCAGTACTTC; CDR3aa: CASGLGVGYEQYF
j_gene: TRBJ2-1; d_gene: -; v_gene: TRBV27; abundance: few; CDR3nt: TGTGCCAGCAGTTTAAGCTTACCGGCTGTCTCCTACAATGAGCAGTTCTTC; CDR3aa: CASSLSLPAVSYNEQFF
j_gene: TRBJ2-1; d_gene: -; v_gene: TRBV29-1; abundance: -; CDR3nt: TGCAGCGTTGATCCCGGGGGCTCCTACAATGAGCAGTTCTTC; CDR3aa: CSVDPGGSYNEQFF